The 27 T cell receptor beta chains below were found in one sample sequenced in a study of cytomegalovirus exposure and HLA in healthy donors. It was with 60 Vbeta and 13 Jbeta primers that the PCR ran. Data came from immunoSEQ multiplex PCR; TCRdb stores just in-frame clones and leaves some out. The sample has 90,000 or so clones; about four fifths are singletons. The source material was PBMCs. The receptors here all came from a man younger than 40 in good health and CMV-seropositive.

The chain links TRBV7-9 to TRBJ2-5; 10 bases agree with TRBD1. The closer fit of TRBJ2-7 to the DNA end suggests the J call may be wrong. This CDR3 contains 15 residues. CDR1 is SEHNR, CDR2 FQNEAQ, per germline (reference sequence). As DNA, the CDR3 is TGTGCCAGCAGCCAGAGGGACAGGGGCCTCTACGAGCAGTACTTC. Amino acid sequence: CASSQRDRGLYEQYF.

As to this clone: One end of the junction fails to match germline, which may point to a read error. The chain has TRBV28 and TRBJ2-7, with 11 bases lining up with TRBD1. The V gene's germline CDR1 is MDHEN and CDR2 SYDVKM. This CDR3 comprises 12 residues. The CDR3 reads CASSLRPGQGDF. The CDR3 DNA reads as TGTGCCAGCAGCCTTAGGCCGGGACAGGGGGACTTC.

The gene calls are TRBV15 and TRBJ2-6; possible D gene TRBD1, 6 bases. CDR1 LNHNV and CDR2 YYDKDF come from the germline V gene (reference sequence). The V end was cut by 4 bases, the J end by 0 bases, with 16 bases between. This CDR3 comprises 18 residues. For the CDR3, the DNA is TGTGCCACCAGCAACCCAGGACAGTTCCTCTCTGGGGCCAACGTCCTGACTTTC. Translation gives CATSNPGQFLSGANVLTF. Complete variable domain (other parts from reference TRBV15 and TRBJ2-6): DAMVIQNPRYQVTQFGKPVTLSCSQTLNHNVMYWYQQKSSQAPKLLFHYYDKDFNNEADTPDNFQSRRPNTSFCFLDIRSPGLGDTAMYLCATSNPGQFLSGANVLTFGAGSRLTVL.

To note about this clone: The junction departs from the called germline gene at one end, perhaps through a read error. This chain joins TRBV7-9 and TRBJ2-7, with 8 bases fitting TRBD2. The CDR3 is 16 amino acids. Germline loops: CDR1 SEHNR, CDR2 FQNEAQ (reference sequence). CDR3 DNA sequence: TGTTCCAGCAGCTTAGCCTCCTTTGAGCGGGAGAACGAGCAGTACTTC. This gives the protein CSSSLASFERENEQYF.

The chain joins TRBV19 to TRBJ2-5; D perhaps matches TRBD2 (5 bases). Germline-derived CDR1 and CDR2 are LNHDA and SQIVND (reference sequence). V was shortened by 2 bases and J by 2 bases, with 15 bases between the two germline ends. The CDR3 is 16 amino acids. CDR3: CASSIISVGGQETQYF. CDR3 nucleotides: TGTGCCAGTAGTATAATCAGCGTAGGAGGTCAAGAGACCCAGTACTTC.

J is TRBJ2-1 and V is TRBV28; tentatively, D is TRBD2 (6 bases). The CDR3 runs to 14 residues. Per germline, CDR1 MDHEN and CDR2 SYDVKM. V was shortened by 8 bases and J by 8 bases, with 19 bases between the two germline ends. The CDR3 region has the DNA TGTGCCAGCGAAGCAACGGGGGAGAAGGATGAGCAGTTCTTC. This translates into CASEATGEKDEQFF. The full variable domain, its missing parts supplied by reference TRBV28 and TRBJ2-1, is DVKVTQSSRYLVKRTGEKVFLECVQDMDHENMFWYRQDPGLGLRLIYFSYDVKMKEKGDIPEGYSVSREKKERFSLILESASTNQTSMYLCASEATGEKDEQFFGPGTRLTVL.

To note about this clone: Other DNA sequences of this sample code for an identical CDR3. CDR3 DNA: TGTGCCAGCAGTGAATATAGCAGGGTTGTGGACACTGAAGCTTTCTTT. Amino acid sequence: CASSEYSRVVDTEAFF. The rearrangement joins TRBV6-1 to TRBJ1-1, with a weak D call TRBD1 (5 bases). CDR1 and CDR2 (germline): MNHNS, SASEGT. V lost 2 bases to trimming and J lost 3 bases, with 16 bases between them. The CDR3 has 16 amino acids.

V is TRBV6-5 and J is TRBJ1-6; 10 nucleotides match TRBD1. Germline assignment: CDR1 MNHEY and CDR2 SVGAGI. The CDR3 totals 16 residues. V was pared by 0 bases and J by 10 bases, with 6 bases of the junction left unmatched. The CDR3 coding sequence is TGTGCCAGCAGTTACTCGAAGACAGGGGGCCGGTCACCCCTCCACTTT. It codes for CASSYSKTGGRSPLHF.

V usage is TRBV6-5 and J usage is TRBJ2-7; 9 bases are a match to TRBD1. Germline-derived CDR1 and CDR2 are MNHEY and SVGAGI. This CDR3 region has 15 residues. Trimming took 4 bases from V and 5 from J; bases not matched to a gene: 9. The CDR3 here is CASSSPGQGRDEQYF. CDR3 nucleotides: TGTGCCAGCAGTTCCCCCGGACAGGGGCGGGACGAGCAGTACTTC.

V is TRBV28 and J is TRBJ1-4, with D perhaps matching TRBD1 (6 bases). Trimming removed 3 bases at V and 3 bases at J, with 11 bases between. The CDR3 runs 15 residues. Germline lookup yields CDR1 MDHEN and CDR2 SYDVKM. CDR3 residues: CASSFQGWANEKLFF. The CDR3 DNA is TGTGCCAGCAGTTTTCAGGGGTGGGCTAATGAAAAACTGTTTTTT.

The V gene is TRBV7-2, the J gene TRBJ2-1; D uncertain. V lost 1 base and J lost 6, with 16 bases in between. The germline V gene has CDR1 SGHTA and CDR2 FQGNSA. This CDR3 comprises 16 residues. The CDR3 is CASSLGSVAPFNEQFF. DNA for the CDR3: TGTGCCAGCAGCTTAGGTTCGGTAGCTCCGTTCAATGAGCAGTTCTTC.

This clone occurred a few times. V is TRBV6-6 and J is TRBJ1-1; D perhaps matches TRBD1 (6 bases). Germline V gene sequence: CDR1 MNHNY, CDR2 SVGAGI (reference sequence). V was shortened by 4 bases and J by 3 bases, with 12 bases between the two germline ends. The CDR3 runs to 14 residues. The CDR3 loop is CASSSGVGHTEAFF. In nucleotides, the CDR3 is TGTGCCAGCAGTTCAGGGGTAGGGCACACTGAAGCTTTCTTT.

The chain combines TRBV6-4 with TRBJ2-1, with 11 bases that match TRBD2. J was trimmed by 8 bases and V by 5 bases; bases with no gene match: 11. This CDR3 is 16 amino acids long. The germline CDR1 and CDR2 sequences are MRHNA and SNTAGT. CDR3 sequence (DNA): TGTGCCAGCAGTCAATTTAGCGGGAGGGCCCGGGATGAGCAGTTCTTC. It translates to CASSQFSGRARDEQFF.

V usage is TRBV18 and J usage is TRBJ2-5; 10 nucleotides agree with TRBD2. The J call may be incorrect, as the DNA end agrees better with TRBJ2-7. In germline, CDR1 is KGHSH, CDR2 LQKENI. This CDR3 comprises 15 residues. As DNA, the CDR3 is TGTGCCAGCTCCCTTCGGACTAGCGGCCTTTACGAGCAGTACTTC. Translated: CASSLRTSGLYEQYF.

This chain connects TRBV2 to TRBJ2-7; TRBD2 aligns across 7 bases. Germline-derived CDR1 and CDR2 are SNHLY and FYNNEI. The CDR3 consists of 14 residues. J lost 1 base, V lost 7 bases, and 7 bases had no gene match. DNA of the CDR3: TGTGCCAGCATGGAGGGACTATCATCCTACGAGCAGTACTTC. Translating gives CASMEGLSSYEQYF.

CDR3 sequence: CASSGTEISSYNEQFF. CDR3 nucleotides: TGTGCCAGCAGTGGGACAGAGATTAGCTCCTACAATGAGCAGTTCTTC. The V and J genes are TRBV6-1 and TRBJ2-1, with D perhaps TRBD1 (6 bases). Germline CDR1 and CDR2: MNHNS and SASEGT. V dropped 4 bases and J dropped 0 bases, with 13 bases sitting between them. The CDR3 runs 16 residues.

This clone was recorded only once. The rearrangement joins TRBV28 to TRBJ2-2; possibly TRBD1 for D (5 bases). Germline V lookup: CDR1 MDHEN, CDR2 SYDVKM. V lost 3 bases and J 7 bases, leaving 15 bases between the germline ends. The CDR3 runs 15 residues. Here the CDR3 reads CASSFTGPWVGELFF. The CDR3 nucleotides read TGTGCCAGCAGTTTTACAGGTCCCTGGGTCGGGGAGCTGTTTTTT.

This clone was detected only once. This chain connects TRBV5-4 to TRBJ2-1, with 13 bases lining up with TRBD2. CDR1 SGHNT and CDR2 YYREEE come from the germline V gene (reference sequence). This CDR3 contains 16 residues. Unmatched junction bases numbered 9, after V lost 4 bases and J lost 8 bases. CDR3 in DNA: TGTGCCAGCAGCCCAGCCGGACTAGCGGGAGAGGATGAGCAGTTCTTC. This translates into CASSPAGLAGEDEQFF. Full variable domain (outside the CDR3, taken from reference TRBV5-4 and TRBJ2-1): ETGVTQSPTHLIKTRGQQVTLRCSSQSGHNTVSWYQQALGQGPQFIFQYYREEENGRGNFPPRFSGLQFPNYSSELNVNALELDDSALYLCASSPAGLAGEDEQFFGPGTRLTVL.

The rearrangement uses TRBV9 and TRBJ1-2; perhaps TRBD1 as D (5 bases). The CDR3 has 14 residues. The V end lost 0 bases, the J end lost 6 bases, and 12 bases lay between the germline ends. Germline CDR1 reads SGDLS; CDR2 reads YYNGEE. CDR3 region: CASSVGQGGNGYTF. In DNA, the CDR3 is TGTGCCAGCAGCGTAGGGCAGGGTGGGAATGGCTACACCTTC.

The chain combines TRBV10-2 with TRBJ2-1, with 13 positions matching TRBD2. Losses at the gene ends were 5 bases for V and 5 bases for J; bases not matched to a gene: 3. CDR3 length equals 15 residues. Per germline, CDR1 WSHSY and CDR2 SAAADI. Written as DNA, the CDR3 is TGCGCCAGCAGTACCGGGACTAGCGGGAACAATGAGCAGTTCTTC. The encoded protein is CASSTGTSGNNEQFF.

This sequence joins TRBV7-8 and TRBJ2-3; D is perhaps TRBD1 (6 bases). Germline loops: CDR1 SGHVS, CDR2 FQNEAQ. Trimming stripped 5 bases from V and 9 bases from J, with 18 bases between. The CDR3 sequence is 14 residues long. The CDR3 sequence: CASSVGVGGETQYF. The CDR3 DNA reads as TGTGCCAGCAGCGTAGGTGTTGGGGGCGAAACGCAGTATTTT.

The chain couples TRBV14 to TRBJ2-7, with 8 bases matching TRBD2. CDR1 is SGHDN, CDR2 FVKESK, per germline. This CDR3 comprises 14 residues. With V trimmed by 3 bases and J by 3 bases, 4 bases remained unmatched. The DNA for the CDR3 is TGTGCCAGCAGCCAGTTAGCGGGACTCTACGAGCAGTACTTC. Protein sequence: CASSQLAGLYEQYF. Full variable domain (missing parts from reference TRBV14 and TRBJ2-7): EAGVTQFPSHSVIEKGQTVTLRCDPISGHDNLYWYRRVMGKEIKFLLHFVKESKQDESGMPNNRFLAERTGGTYSTLKVQPAELEDSGVYFCASSQLAGLYEQYFGPGTRLTVT.

This clone has just one count. J is TRBJ1-2 and V is TRBV5-1, with 7 nucleotides matching TRBD1. The CDR3 consists of 14 residues. Unmatched junction bases numbered 2, after V lost 0 bases and J lost 3 bases. Germline assignment: CDR1 SGHRS and CDR2 YFSETQ. The CDR3 bases are TGCGCCAGCAGCTTGGAGGGGGCAGACTATGGCTACACCTTC. It is translated as CASSLEGADYGYTF.

The chain employs TRBV5-1 and TRBJ2-1; TRBD2 agrees at 11 bases. The V segment lost 4 bases and the J segment 5 bases; nucleotides outside the gene matches: 5. The germline gives CDR1 SGHRS, CDR2 YFSETQ. The CDR3 covers 15 residues. The chain's CDR3 is CASSPLAGGNNEQFF. CDR3 DNA: TGCGCCAGCAGCCCCCTAGCGGGAGGAAACAATGAGCAGTTCTTC.

The chain recombines TRBV21-1 with TRBJ1-5; TRBD1 is the table's D call, not checked against the DNA. TRBV21-1 is recorded as a pseudogene. The CDR3 has 16 residues. The CDR3 coding sequence is TGTGCCAGCAGCCCTAATCGGGACAGGGGTGATCAGCCCCAGCATTTT. Protein product: CASSPNRDRGDQPQHF.

The chain uses TRBV7-8 and TRBJ1-2; TRBD1 is a possible D gene (6 bases). There are 14 residues in the CDR3. Trimming took off 2 bases at V and 5 bases at J, with 12 bases between the two ends. Germline V gene data show CDR1 as SGHVS and CDR2 as FQNEAQ. CDR3 coding DNA: TGTGCCAGCAGCTTACTGCCAGGGGAGTATGGCTACACCTTC. As protein: CASSLLPGEYGYTF.

The chain is built from TRBV30 and TRBJ1-1; D might be TRBD1 (6 bases). The CDR3 runs 14 residues. Germline V gives CDR1 GTSNPN, CDR2 SVGIG (reference sequence). The germline V and J ends were trimmed by 0 bases and 3 bases, with 11 bases remaining between them. DNA for the CDR3: TGTGCCTGGAGTGTACAGGGAAGGGACACTGAAGCTTTCTTT. It yields the protein CAWSVQGRDTEAFF.